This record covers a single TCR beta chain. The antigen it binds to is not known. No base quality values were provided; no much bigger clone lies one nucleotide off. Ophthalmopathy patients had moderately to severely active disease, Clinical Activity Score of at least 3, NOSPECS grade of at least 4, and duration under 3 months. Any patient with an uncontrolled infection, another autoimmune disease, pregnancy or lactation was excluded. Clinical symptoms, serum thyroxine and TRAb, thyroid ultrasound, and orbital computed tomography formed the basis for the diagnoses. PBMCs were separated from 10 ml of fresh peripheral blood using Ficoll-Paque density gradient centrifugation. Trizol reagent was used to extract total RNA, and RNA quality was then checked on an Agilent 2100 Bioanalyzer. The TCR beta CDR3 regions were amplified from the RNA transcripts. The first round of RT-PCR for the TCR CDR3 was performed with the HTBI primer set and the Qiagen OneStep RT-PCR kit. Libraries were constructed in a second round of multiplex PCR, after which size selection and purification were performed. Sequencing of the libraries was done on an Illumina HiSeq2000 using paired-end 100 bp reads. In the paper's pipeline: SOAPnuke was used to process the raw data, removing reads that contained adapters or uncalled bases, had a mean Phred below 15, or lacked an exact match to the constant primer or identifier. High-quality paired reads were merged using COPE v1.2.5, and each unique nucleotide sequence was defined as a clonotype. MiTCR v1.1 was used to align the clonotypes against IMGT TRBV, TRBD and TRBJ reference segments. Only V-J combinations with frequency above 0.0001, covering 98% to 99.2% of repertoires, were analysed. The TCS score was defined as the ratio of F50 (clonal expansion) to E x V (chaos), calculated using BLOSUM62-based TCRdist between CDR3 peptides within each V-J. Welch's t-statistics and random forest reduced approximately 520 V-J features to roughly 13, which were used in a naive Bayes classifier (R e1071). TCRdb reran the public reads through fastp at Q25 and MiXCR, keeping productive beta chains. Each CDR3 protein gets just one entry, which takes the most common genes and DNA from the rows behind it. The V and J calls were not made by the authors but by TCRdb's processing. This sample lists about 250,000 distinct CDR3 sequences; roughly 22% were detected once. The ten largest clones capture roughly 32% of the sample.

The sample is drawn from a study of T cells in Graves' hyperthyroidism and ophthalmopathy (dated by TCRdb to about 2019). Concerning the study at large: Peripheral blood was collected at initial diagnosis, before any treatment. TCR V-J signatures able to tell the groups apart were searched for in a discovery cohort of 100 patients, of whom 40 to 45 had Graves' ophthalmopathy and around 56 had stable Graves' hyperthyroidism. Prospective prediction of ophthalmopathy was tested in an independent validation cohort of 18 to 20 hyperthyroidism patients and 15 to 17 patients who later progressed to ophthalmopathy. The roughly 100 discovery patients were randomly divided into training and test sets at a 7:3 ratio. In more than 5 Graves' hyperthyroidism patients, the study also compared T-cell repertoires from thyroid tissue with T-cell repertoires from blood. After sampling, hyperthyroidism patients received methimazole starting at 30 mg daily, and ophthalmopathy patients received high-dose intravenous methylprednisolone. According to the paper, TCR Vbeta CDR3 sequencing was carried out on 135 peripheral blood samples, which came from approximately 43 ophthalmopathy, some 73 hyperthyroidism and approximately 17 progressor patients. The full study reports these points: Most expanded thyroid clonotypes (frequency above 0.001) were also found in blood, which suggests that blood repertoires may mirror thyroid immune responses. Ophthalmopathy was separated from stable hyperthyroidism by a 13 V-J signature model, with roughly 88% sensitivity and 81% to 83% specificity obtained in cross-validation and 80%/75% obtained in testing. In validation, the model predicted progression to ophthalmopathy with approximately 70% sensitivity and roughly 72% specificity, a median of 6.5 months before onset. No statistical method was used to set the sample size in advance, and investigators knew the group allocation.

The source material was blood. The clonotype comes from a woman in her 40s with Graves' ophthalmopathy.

At the DNA level, the sequence is TGCAGTGCTCTCCGGACTAGCGGGGCCAACGAGCAGTACTTC. Protein translation: CSALRTSGANEQYF. In this chain, TRBV20-1 is recombined with TRBJ2-7, with 12 bases matching TRBD2. Trimmed from V: 5 bases; trimmed from J: 5 bases; junction bases lacking a gene match: 7. The germline V gene (reference sequence) sets CDR1 to DFQATT and CDR2 to SNEGSKA. From cysteine to phenylalanine, the CDR3 is 14 amino acids long. Only the CDR3 DNA is retained, 42 bases long and in frame from the first base.